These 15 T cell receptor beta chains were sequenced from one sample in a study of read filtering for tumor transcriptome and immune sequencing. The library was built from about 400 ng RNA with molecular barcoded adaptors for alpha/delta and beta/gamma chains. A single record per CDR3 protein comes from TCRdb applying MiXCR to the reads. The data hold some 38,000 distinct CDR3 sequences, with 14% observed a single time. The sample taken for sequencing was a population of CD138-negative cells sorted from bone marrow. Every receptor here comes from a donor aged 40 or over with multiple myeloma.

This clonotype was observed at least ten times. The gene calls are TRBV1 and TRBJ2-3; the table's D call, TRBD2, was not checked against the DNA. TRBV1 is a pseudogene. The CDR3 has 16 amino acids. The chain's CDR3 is CTSSLGLAVLTDTQYF. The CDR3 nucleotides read TGCACCAGCAGCCTGGGACTAGCGGTGTTGACAGATACGCAGTATTTT.

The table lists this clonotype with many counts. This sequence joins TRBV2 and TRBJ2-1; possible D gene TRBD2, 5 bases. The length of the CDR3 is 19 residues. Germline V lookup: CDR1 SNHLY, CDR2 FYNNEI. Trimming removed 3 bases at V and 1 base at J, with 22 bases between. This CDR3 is CASSERRTSRGWSYNEQFF. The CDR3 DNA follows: TGTGCCAGCAGTGAGAGGAGAACTAGTAGAGGATGGTCCTACAATGAGCAGTTCTTC.

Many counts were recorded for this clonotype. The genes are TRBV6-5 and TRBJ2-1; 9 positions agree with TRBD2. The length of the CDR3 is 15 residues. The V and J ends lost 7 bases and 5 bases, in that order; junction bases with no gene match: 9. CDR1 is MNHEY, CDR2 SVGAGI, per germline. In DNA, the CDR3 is TGTGCCAGCAACCGGGTAGCGGGAGTTCACAATGAGCAGTTCTTC. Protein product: CASNRVAGVHNEQFF.

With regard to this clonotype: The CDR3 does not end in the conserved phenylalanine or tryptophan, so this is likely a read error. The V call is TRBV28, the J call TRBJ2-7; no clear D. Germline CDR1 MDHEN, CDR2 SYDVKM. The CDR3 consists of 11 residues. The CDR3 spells CVSTDSYEQYS. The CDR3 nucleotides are TGTGTCAGCACAGACTCCTACGAGCAGTACTCC.

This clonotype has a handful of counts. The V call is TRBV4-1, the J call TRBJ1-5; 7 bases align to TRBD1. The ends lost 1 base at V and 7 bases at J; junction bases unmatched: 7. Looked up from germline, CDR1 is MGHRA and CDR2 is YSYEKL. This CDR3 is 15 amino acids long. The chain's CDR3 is CASSQAGGTGQPQHF. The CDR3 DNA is TGCGCCAGCAGCCAAGCAGGGGGTACAGGGCAGCCCCAGCATTTT.

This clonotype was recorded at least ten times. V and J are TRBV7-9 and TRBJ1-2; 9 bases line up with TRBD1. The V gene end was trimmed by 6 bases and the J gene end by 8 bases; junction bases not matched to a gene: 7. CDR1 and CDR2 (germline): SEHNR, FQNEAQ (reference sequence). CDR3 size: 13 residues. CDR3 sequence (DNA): TGTGCCAGCAGTTTACAGGGGGCGACCGGCTACACCTTC. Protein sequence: CASSLQGATGYTF.

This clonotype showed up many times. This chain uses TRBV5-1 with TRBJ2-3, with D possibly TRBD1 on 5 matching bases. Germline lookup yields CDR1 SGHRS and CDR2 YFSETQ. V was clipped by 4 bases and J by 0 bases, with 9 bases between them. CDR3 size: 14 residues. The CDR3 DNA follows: TGCGCCAGCAGCCCCCGGACAAGCACAGATACGCAGTATTTT. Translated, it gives CASSPRTSTDTQYF.

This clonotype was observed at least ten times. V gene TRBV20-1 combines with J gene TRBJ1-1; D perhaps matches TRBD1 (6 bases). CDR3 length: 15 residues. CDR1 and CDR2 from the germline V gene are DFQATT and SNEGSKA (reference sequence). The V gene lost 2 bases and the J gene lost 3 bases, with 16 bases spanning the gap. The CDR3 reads CSARPFRDTYTEAFF. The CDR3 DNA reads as TGCAGTGCTAGACCCTTCCGGGACACCTACACTGAAGCTTTCTTT.

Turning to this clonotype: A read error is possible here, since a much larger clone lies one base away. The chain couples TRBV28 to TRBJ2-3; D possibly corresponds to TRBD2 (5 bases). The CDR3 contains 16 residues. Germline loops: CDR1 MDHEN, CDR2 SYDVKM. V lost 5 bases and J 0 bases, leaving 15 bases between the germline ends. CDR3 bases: TGTGCCAGCAGTCCCAGGCGGGTTGATAGCACAGATACGCAGTATTTT. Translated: CASSPRRVDSTDTQYF. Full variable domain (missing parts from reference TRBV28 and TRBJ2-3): DVKVTQSSRYLVKRTGEKVFLECVQDMDHENMFWYRQDPGLGLRLIYFSYDVKMKEKGDIPEGYSVSREKKERFSLILESASTNQTSMYLCASSPRRVDSTDTQYFGPGTRLTVL.

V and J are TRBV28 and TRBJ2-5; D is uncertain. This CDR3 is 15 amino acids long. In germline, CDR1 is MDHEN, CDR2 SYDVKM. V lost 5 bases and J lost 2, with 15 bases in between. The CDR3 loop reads CASSTLFEVQETQYF. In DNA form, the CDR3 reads TGTGCCAGCAGTACCCTCTTTGAAGTTCAAGAGACCCAGTACTTC.

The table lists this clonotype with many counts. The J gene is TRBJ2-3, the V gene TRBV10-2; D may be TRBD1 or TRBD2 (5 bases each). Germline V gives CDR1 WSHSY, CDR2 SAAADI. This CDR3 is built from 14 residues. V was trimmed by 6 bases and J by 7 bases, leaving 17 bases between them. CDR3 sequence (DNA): TGCGCCAGCAGATCCTTTGGGACGGAAAATACGCAGTATTTT. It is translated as CASRSFGTENTQYF.

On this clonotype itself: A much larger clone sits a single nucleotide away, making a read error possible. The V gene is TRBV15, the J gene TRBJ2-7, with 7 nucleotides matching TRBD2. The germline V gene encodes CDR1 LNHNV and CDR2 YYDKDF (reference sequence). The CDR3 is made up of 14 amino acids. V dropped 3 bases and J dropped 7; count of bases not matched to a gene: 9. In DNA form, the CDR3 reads TGTGCCACCAGCAGGGGGGGGGAACTGGCGGAGCAGTACTTC. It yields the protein CATSRGGELAEQYF.

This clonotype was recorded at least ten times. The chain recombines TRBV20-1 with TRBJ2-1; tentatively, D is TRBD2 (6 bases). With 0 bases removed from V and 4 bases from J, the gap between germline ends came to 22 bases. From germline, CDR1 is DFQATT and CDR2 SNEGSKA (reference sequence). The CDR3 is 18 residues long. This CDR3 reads CSARDSGGIVSSYNEQFF. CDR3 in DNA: TGCAGTGCTAGAGATTCCGGCGGGATCGTGTCATCGTACAATGAGCAGTTCTTC.

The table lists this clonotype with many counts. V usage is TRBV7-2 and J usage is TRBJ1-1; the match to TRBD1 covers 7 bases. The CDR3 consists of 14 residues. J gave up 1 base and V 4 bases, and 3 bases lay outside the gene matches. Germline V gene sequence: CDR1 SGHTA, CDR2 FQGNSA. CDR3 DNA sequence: TGTGCCAGCAGCTCCAGGGGGACGAACACTGAAGCTTTCTTT. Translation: CASSSRGTNTEAFF.

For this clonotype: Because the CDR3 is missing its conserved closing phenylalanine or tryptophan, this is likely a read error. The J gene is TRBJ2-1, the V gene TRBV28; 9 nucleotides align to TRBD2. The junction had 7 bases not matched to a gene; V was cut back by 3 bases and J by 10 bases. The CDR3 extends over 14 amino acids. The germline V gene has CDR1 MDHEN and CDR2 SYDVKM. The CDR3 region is CASSFGLAGKEQFS. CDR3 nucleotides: TGTGCCAGCAGTTTTGGGCTAGCGGGAAAGGAGCAGTTCTCT.